A selection of T cell receptor beta chains follows, all from one sample in a study of shared clonotypes between healthy human individuals. The protocol was immunoSEQ multiplex PCR, while the TCRdb copy is restricted to in-frame clones and leaves out a portion. The table shows about 2.4 million clones, with approximately 93% occurring only once. Sequencing was carried out using naive CD4+ T cells from PBMCs. These TCRs come from a man aged 18 to 30 in good health. Some clones in this sample may be carry-over from other donors' samples. Each CDR3 is given with its conserved first and last residue. A D gene is named only where the DNA matches it firmly. Expanded clones get a size class; other rows say once, few or many, or leave the size out.

d_call: TRBD2; clone_size: .; v_call: TRBV28; j_call: TRBJ2-7; cdr3_aa: CASSLPGGGSYEQYF; cdr3_nt: TGTGCCAGCAGTTTACCCGGCGGGGGCTCCTACGAGCAGTACTTC
d_call: .; clone_size: .; v_call: TRBV7-6; j_call: TRBJ2-2; cdr3_aa: CASSLARTAGELFF; cdr3_nt: TGTGCCAGCAGCTTAGCGAGAACGGCCGGGGAGCTGTTTTTT
d_call: .; clone_size: .; v_call: TRBV5-4; j_call: TRBJ1-2; cdr3_aa: CASSQRGRRPYGYTF; cdr3_nt: TGTGCCAGCAGCCAAAGGGGCAGACGCCCCTATGGCTACACCTTC
d_call: .; clone_size: .; v_call: TRBV5-8; j_call: TRBJ2-5; cdr3_aa: CASSSETQYF; cdr3_nt: TGTGCCAGCAGCTCAGAGACCCAGTACTTC
d_call: .; clone_size: .; v_call: TRBV4-1; j_call: TRBJ1-5; cdr3_aa: CASSRPEGFKDRSTRNQPQHF; cdr3_nt: TGCGCCAGCAGCCGTCCCGAAGGATTTAAGGACCGATCGACCCGCAATCAGCCCCAGCATTTT
d_call: .; clone_size: .; v_call: TRBV11-2; j_call: TRBJ2-2; cdr3_aa: CASSTDLVLGELFF; cdr3_nt: TGTGCCAGCAGCACCGACCTGGTCCTCGGGGAGCTGTTTTTT
d_call: .; clone_size: few; v_call: TRBV7-9; j_call: TRBJ1-3; cdr3_aa: CASSFRGLPWENTIYF; cdr3_nt: TGTGCCAGCAGCTTTAGAGGCCTCCCTTGGGAAAACACCATATATTTT
d_call: TRBD1; clone_size: once; v_call: TRBV9; j_call: TRBJ2-5; cdr3_aa: CASSVGTGEETQYF; cdr3_nt: TGTGCCAGCAGCGTAGGGACAGGGGAGGAGACCCAGTACTTC
d_call: TRBD2; clone_size: once; v_call: TRBV25-1; j_call: TRBJ2-1; cdr3_aa: CASSGSGRIYNEQFF; cdr3_nt: TGTGCCAGCAGTGGGAGCGGGAGGATCTACAATGAGCAGTTCTTC
d_call: TRBD1; clone_size: .; v_call: TRBV28; j_call: TRBJ1-5; cdr3_aa: CASSPIGQGNQPQHF; cdr3_nt: TGTGCCAGCAGTCCGATCGGACAGGGCAATCAGCCCCAGCATTTT
d_call: TRBD1; clone_size: .; v_call: TRBV18; j_call: TRBJ2-6; cdr3_aa: CASSPTGQGVRGANVLTF; cdr3_nt: TGTGCCAGCTCACCTACGGGACAGGGGGTTCGTGGGGCCAACGTCCTGACTTTC
d_call: .; clone_size: .; v_call: TRBV7-9; j_call: TRBJ2-7; cdr3_aa: CASSRGRGASYEQYF; cdr3_nt: TGTGCCAGCAGCCGGGGAAGAGGTGCATCCTACGAGCAGTACTTC
d_call: TRBD2; clone_size: few; v_call: TRBV9; j_call: TRBJ2-1; cdr3_aa: CASSVLAGGYNEQFF; cdr3_nt: TGTGCCAGCAGCGTACTAGCGGGAGGCTACAATGAGCAGTTCTTC
d_call: .; clone_size: .; v_call: TRBV2; j_call: TRBJ1-1; cdr3_aa: CASSKIPPNGQNTEAFF; cdr3_nt: TGTGCCAGCAGTAAAATACCCCCCAATGGGCAGAACACTGAAGCTTTCTTT
d_call: TRBD1; clone_size: .; v_call: TRBV2; j_call: TRBJ2-2; cdr3_aa: CASSRDRGRTGELFF; cdr3_nt: TGTGCCAGCAGTCGGGACAGGGGGCGAACCGGGGAGCTGTTTTTT